The 30 T cell receptor beta chains listed next were all sequenced from one sample in a study of T cells in women clearing cervical HPV infection (dated 2018 in TCRdb). Receptor libraries were prepared by the immunoSEQ multiplex PCR assay. Imported from immuneACCESS, the table was reduced by TCRdb to in-frame sequences with V and J called. These copies leave out some clones; in studies compared against another copy, an unresolved V gene accounts for under half, and the cause of the remainder is not known. This sample's records show 19,000 or so clones. Clones ranked in the top ten supply 13% to 15% of the sample. The sample was blood buffy coat. The receptors shown here come from a woman aged 18 to 75 with a cervical HPV16 infection that either progressed to CIN3+ or cleared (not recorded which).

On this clone: With the read ending 3 residues before the CDR3 end, the germline J gene is used to fill in that end. V usage is TRBV7-8 and J usage is TRBJ2-5, with 8 nucleotides matching TRBD1. Unmatched junction bases numbered 12, after V lost 5 bases and J lost 4 bases. The germline V gene encodes CDR1 SGHVS and CDR2 FQNEAQ. The CDR3 is made up of 16 amino acids. The CDR3 sequence is CASSARRDRPGETQYF. CDR3 DNA (partial): TGTGCCAGCAGCGCCCGAAGGGACAGGCCAGGAGAGACC.

As for this clone: Sequencing ends 3 residues short of the CDR3 end; the germline J gene provides the rest. The chain joins TRBV4-1 to TRBJ1-4; tentative D call: TRBD1 (5 bases). The CDR3 is made up of 16 amino acids. Germline-derived CDR1 and CDR2 are MGHRA and YSYEKL. The V end was cut by 2 bases, the J end by 7 bases, with 17 bases between. Partial CDR3 DNA: TGCGCCAGCAGCCAAATAATCCCGACAGTAGGTGAAAAA. This sequence encodes CASSQIIPTVGEK. The CDR3, in full, reads CASSQIIPTVGEKLFF.

In regard to this clone: The read finishes 3 residues shy of the CDR3 end, and the germline J gene is used to complete it. The chain couples TRBV6-2 or TRBV6-3 to TRBJ1-6; tentatively, D is TRBD1 (5 bases). This CDR3 contains 14 residues. The V gene lost 0 bases and the J gene lost 10 bases, with 10 bases spanning the gap. Looked up from germline, CDR1 is MNHEY and CDR2 is SVGEGT. The CDR3 here is CASSYSDTESPLHF. The sequenced CDR3 bases are TGTGCCAGCAGTTACTCGGACACGGAATCACCC.

The CDR3 sequence: CSARESGKSNQPQHF. The CDR3 bases that were read are TGCAGTGCTAGAGAGTCAGGGAAGAGCAATCAGCCC. This rearrangement joins TRBV20-1 to TRBJ1-5; the D gene is possibly TRBD1 (5 bases). The CDR3 is cut off 3 residues early in the read; its end comes from the germline J gene. There are 15 residues in the CDR3. CDR1 is DFQATT, CDR2 SNEGSKA, per germline (reference sequence). V lost 0 bases, J lost 1 base, and 10 bases lay in between.

Partial CDR3 DNA: TGTGCCAGTAGTACCCACATGGGCGCTGGAAACACC. Translation: CASSTHMGAGNT. From start to end, the CDR3 is CASSTHMGAGNTIYF. The rearrangement links TRBV19 to TRBJ1-3, with D unresolved. The read gets to within 3 residues of the CDR3 end, and the germline J gene fills in the rest. This CDR3 has 15 amino acids. V was cut by 4 bases and J by 2 bases, with 12 bases left in between. Per the germline V gene, CDR1 is LNHDA and CDR2 is SQIVND (reference sequence).

Worth noting for this clone: The observed sequence ends 3 residues before the CDR3 terminus, with the missing tail filled in from the germline J gene. The chain employs TRBV12-3 or TRBV12-4 and TRBJ2-1, with 10 bases fitting TRBD2. The CDR3 consists of 13 residues. The junction had 1 base not matched to a gene; V was cut back by 7 bases and J by 4 bases. The CDR3 loop is CASKREGYNEQFF. The sequenced CDR3 bases are TGTGCCAGCAAGCGGGAGGGATACAATGAG.

About this clone: One end of the junction fails to match germline, which may point to a read error. The missing CDR3 end, 3 residues past where the read stops, is filled in from the germline J gene. This sequence joins TRBV4-2 and TRBJ2-1; TRBD2 matches 7 bases. This CDR3 is 14 amino acids long. Germline values: CDR1 LGHNA, CDR2 YNFKEQ. The CDR3 sequence is CASSQDPGGNEQFF. The DNA read from the CDR3 is TGCGCCAGCAGCCAGGACCCCGGGGGGAATGAG.

Worth noting for this clone: The CDR3 extends 3 residues past the end of the read, so its final part is completed from the germline J gene. The chain recombines TRBV20-1 with TRBJ2-3, with a weak D call TRBD2 (6 bases). The V and J ends lost 7 bases and 1 base respectively, with 12 bases between them. This CDR3 has 13 amino acids. CDR1 is DFQATT, CDR2 SNEGSKA, per germline (reference sequence). CDR3 in amino acids: CSVHGGGTDTQYF. CDR3 DNA, as far as it was read: TGCAGTGTTCACGGGGGTGGCACAGATACG.

Details on this clone: With the read ending 3 residues before the CDR3 end, the germline J gene is used to fill in that end. The chain joins TRBV2 to TRBJ1-5; TRBD1 agrees at 8 bases. Germline CDR1 is SNHLY and CDR2 is FYNNEI. This CDR3 is built from 14 residues. The V and J ends lost 6 bases and 0 bases, in that order; junction bases with no gene match: 1. Incomplete CDR3 DNA: TGTGCCAGCAGGACAGGGGCTAGCAATCAGCCC. Protein sequence: CASRTGASNQP. From start to end, the CDR3 is CASRTGASNQPQHF.

On this clone: One end of the junction is discordant with germline, which a read error may explain. The read ends 3 residues early relative to the CDR3; the germline J gene fills the gap. The rearrangement uses TRBV4-2 and TRBJ2-3, with 7 bases identical to TRBD2. Germline V gene data show CDR1 as LGHNA and CDR2 as YNFKEQ. The CDR3 sequence is 17 residues long. The sequenced CDR3 bases are TGCGCCAGCAGCCAAGATTCACAGTTAACTAGCGCAGATACG. Protein: CASSQDSQLTSADT. The whole CDR3 protein is CASSQDSQLTSADTQYF.

As concerns this clone: The read finishes 3 residues shy of the CDR3 end, and the germline J gene is used to complete it. The chain links TRBV7-3 to TRBJ2-3; 7 bases fit TRBD1. The CDR3 runs 13 residues. The junction had 2 bases not matched to a gene; V was cut back by 4 bases and J by 4 bases. Germline CDR1 is SGHTA and CDR2 is FQGTGA. The CDR3 bases that were read are TGTGCCAGCAGCTCCCAGGGGGCAGATACG. It translates to CASSSQGADT. The full CDR3 protein is CASSSQGADTQYF.

Concerning this clone: The CDR3 extends 3 residues past the end of the read, so its final part is completed from the germline J gene. The chain recombines TRBV30 with TRBJ2-3, with 10 bases identical to TRBD2. The CDR3 has 12 residues. CDR1 and CDR2 from the germline V gene are GTSNPN and SVGIG (reference sequence). V lost 7 bases, J lost 6 bases, and 4 bases stayed unmatched. The CDR3 bases that were read are TGTGCCTCCAGCGGGGGGGCTGATACG. It codes for CASSGGADT. The entire CDR3 protein is CASSGGADTQYF. Filled out from reference TRBV30 and TRBJ2-3, the complete variable domain reads SQTIHQWPATLVQPVGSPLSLECTVEGTSNPNLYWYRQAAGRGLQLLFYSVGIGQISSEVPQNLSASRPQDRQFILSSKKLLLSDSGFYLCASSGGADTQYFGPGTRLTVL.

As concerns this clone: Read coverage stops 3 residues before the CDR3 terminus; the germline J gene supplies the remainder. The chain employs TRBV5-1 and TRBJ2-2; TRBD1 matches at 9 bases. Germline CDR1 SGHRS, CDR2 YFSETQ. This CDR3 contains 15 residues. The J segment lost 3 bases and the V segment lost 2 bases, leaving 2 bases of the junction unmatched. The CDR3 protein is CASSLRTGDTGELFF. Incomplete CDR3 DNA: TGCGCCAGCAGCTTACGGACAGGGGACACCGGGGAG.

On this clone itself: The read terminates 3 residues ahead of where the CDR3 ends, so the germline J gene completes it. The V gene is TRBV30, the J gene TRBJ1-1, with 7 positions matching TRBD1. Germline-derived CDR1 and CDR2 are GTSNPN and SVGIG (reference sequence). Trimming removed 4 bases from V and 4 bases from J; junction bases left unmatched: 0. The CDR3 contains 11 residues. CDR3 in amino acids: CAWNRGTEAFF. CDR3 DNA, as far as it was read: TGTGCCTGGAACAGGGGCACTGAA. The complete variable domain, with remaining parts taken from reference TRBV30 and TRBJ1-1, reads SQTIHQWPATLVQPVGSPLSLECTVEGTSNPNLYWYRQAAGRGLQLLFYSVGIGQISSEVPQNLSASRPQDRQFILSSKKLLLSDSGFYLCAWNRGTEAFFGQGTRLTVV.

The chain's CDR3 is CSAEKATGGEETQYF. Incomplete CDR3 DNA: TGCAGTGCTGAGAAGGCGACAGGGGGCGAAGAGACC. V and J are TRBV20-1 and TRBJ2-5; 10 nucleotides agree with TRBD1. The read falls 3 residues short of the CDR3 end, and the missing part is taken from the germline J gene. The trim removed 5 bases at V and 3 bases at J, leaving 9 bases unmatched. CDR1 is DFQATT and CDR2 is SNEGSKA in the germline V gene (reference sequence). The CDR3 length is 15 residues.

To note about this clone: The CDR3 end is not reached by the read, which stops 3 residues before it; the germline J gene fills it in. The chain links TRBV20-1 to TRBJ2-7; D is possibly TRBD2 (7 bases). The CDR3 sequence is 15 residues long. Deletions cut 3 bases from V and 5 bases from J, with 20 bases between. CDR1 and CDR2 (germline): DFQATT, SNEGSKA (reference sequence). Incomplete CDR3 DNA: TGCAGTGCTAGGGGGAGGGGGGGAAGAGGCGACGAG. As protein: CSARGRGGRGDE. The full CDR3 protein is CSARGRGGRGDEQYF.

On this clone: Read sequence stops 3 residues before the CDR3 end, and the germline J gene provides the missing end. The gene calls are TRBV20-1 and TRBJ1-1, with a possible D match to TRBD1 (5 bases). V lost 5 bases and J 3 bases, leaving 16 bases between the germline ends. Looked up from germline, CDR1 is DFQATT and CDR2 is SNEGSKA (reference sequence). The CDR3 is 14 residues long. CDR3 DNA, as far as it was read: TGCAGTGCTCCTTCCGCGGGGGGGGACACTGAA. Protein: CSAPSAGGDTE. The full CDR3 protein is CSAPSAGGDTEAFF.

Regarding this clone: The read ends 3 residues early relative to the CDR3; the germline J gene fills the gap. This chain connects TRBV12-3 or TRBV12-4 to TRBJ2-3, with a possible D match to TRBD2 (6 bases). Trimming cost V 5 bases and J 1 base, with 13 bases left between them. This CDR3 has 15 residues. The DNA read from the CDR3 is TGTGCCAGCAGTCCCGCGGGATTGGGCACAGATACG. It encodes CASSPAGLGTDT. Given in full, the CDR3 is CASSPAGLGTDTQYF.

About this clone itself: The read terminates 3 residues before the CDR3 end, so the remaining end is supplied by the germline J gene. The rearrangement uses TRBV6-1 and TRBJ2-5; no definite D call. Germline CDR1 reads MNHNS; CDR2 reads SASEGT. The CDR3 length is 13 residues. Deletions cut 2 bases from V and 7 bases from J, with 11 bases between. The CDR3 region is CASSENLGLTQYF. The DNA read from the CDR3 is TGTGCCAGCAGTGAAAATCTCGGGTTGACC.

A note on this clone: Coverage ceases 3 residues before the CDR3 finishes, and the germline J gene fills in the end. The chain employs TRBV19 and TRBJ1-5, with D perhaps TRBD1 (5 bases). Germline CDR1 is LNHDA and CDR2 is SQIVND (reference sequence). The CDR3 spans 16 residues. With 5 bases removed from V and 6 bases from J, the gap between germline ends came to 20 bases. The CDR3 DNA, read in part, is TGTGCCAGTAGTTTACCTCAGGGTATTGGGAGTCAGCCC. This encodes CASSLPQGIGSQP. From start to end, the CDR3 is CASSLPQGIGSQPQHF.

Concerning this clone itself: The DNA ends 3 residues before the CDR3 does, and the rest of the CDR3 is filled in from the germline J gene. The gene calls are TRBV5-4 and TRBJ2-7; the D is unclear. This CDR3 region has 12 residues. Germline CDR1 SGHNT, CDR2 YYREEE (reference sequence). The V gene lost 5 bases and the J gene lost 1 base, with 7 bases spanning the gap. This CDR3 is CASSQDSYEQYF. CDR3 DNA (partial): TGTGCCAGCAGTCAGGATTCCTACGAG. The full variable domain, its missing parts supplied by reference TRBV5-4 and TRBJ2-7, is ETGVTQSPTHLIKTRGQQVTLRCSSQSGHNTVSWYQQALGQGPQFIFQYYREEENGRGNFPPRFSGLQFPNYSSELNVNALELDDSALYLCASSQDSYEQYFGPGTRLTVT.

CDR3 DNA, as far as it was read: TGTGCCAGCAGCCTCACCGGGACTAGCGGTTCCGGGGAG. It translates to CASSLTGTSGSGE. The full CDR3 reads CASSLTGTSGSGELFF. The rearrangement joins TRBV9 to TRBJ2-2; 11 bases are a match to TRBD2. The missing CDR3 end, 3 residues past where the read stops, is filled in from the germline J gene. The V and J ends lost 4 bases and 6 bases, in that order; junction bases with no gene match: 8. The CDR3 loop spans 16 amino acids. The germline CDR1 and CDR2 sequences are SGDLS and YYNGEE.

A word on this clone: Read coverage stops 3 residues before the CDR3 terminus; the germline J gene supplies the remainder. This chain connects TRBV12-3 or TRBV12-4 to TRBJ1-2, with D maybe TRBD1 (5 bases). The length of the CDR3 is 12 residues. The CDR3 sequence is CASSLAGEGYTF. CDR3 bases read: TGTGCCAGCAGTTTAGCAGGGGAAGGC.

Comments on this clone: The DNA ends 3 residues before the CDR3 does, and the rest of the CDR3 is filled in from the germline J gene. Other DNA sequences in the sample encode the same CDR3. The chain employs TRBV5-1 and TRBJ2-5; the match to TRBD1 covers 9 bases. V gave up 2 bases and J gave up 5 bases; unmatched junction bases: 7. This CDR3 is built from 15 residues. The V gene's germline CDR1 is SGHRS and CDR2 YFSETQ. CDR3 amino acids: CASSFLGQGGETQYF. The covered CDR3 bases are TGCGCCAGCAGCTTTTTGGGACAGGGAGGGGAGACC.

Regarding this clone: The read stops 3 residues short of the end of the CDR3; the missing end is completed from the germline J gene. This chain connects TRBV19 to TRBJ2-5; 10 bases fit TRBD1. The CDR3 is 16 residues long. Germline assignment: CDR1 LNHDA and CDR2 SQIVND (reference sequence). J gave up 2 bases and V 0 bases, and 3 bases lay outside the gene matches. The sequenced CDR3 bases are TGTGCCAGTAGTATAGATCGGACAGGGGGGCAAGAGACC. It codes for CASSIDRTGGQET. The entire CDR3 reads CASSIDRTGGQETQYF. Full variable domain (outside the CDR3, taken from reference TRBV19 and TRBJ2-5): DGGITQSPKYLFRKEGQNVTLSCEQNLNHDAMYWYRQDPGQGLRLIYYSQIVNDFQKGDIAEGYSVSREKKESFPLTVTSAQKNPTAFYLCASSIDRTGGQETQYFGPGTRLLVL.

To note about this clone: The CDR3 goes on 3 residues after the read ends, and that part is filled in from the germline J gene. The rearrangement links TRBV23-1 to TRBJ2-7, with D perhaps TRBD1 (5 bases). TRBV23-1 is recorded as an ORF, its role being uncertain. The CDR3 extends over 13 amino acids. V lost 11 bases to trimming and J lost 0 bases, with 14 bases between them. CDR3 in amino acids: CAGASCSSYEQYF. The CDR3 bases that were read are TGCGCCGGGGCATCGTGCTCCTCCTACGAG.

In regard to this clone: The read falls 3 residues short of the CDR3 end, and the missing part is taken from the germline J gene. The chain carries TRBV7-2 and TRBJ2-4; TRBD1 matches at 12 bases. Germline CDR1 SGHTA, CDR2 FQGNSA. The CDR3 covers 16 residues. Incomplete CDR3 DNA: TGTGCCAGCAGCTTAGCGGGGACAGGGGGCCTCTATGGT. Residues: CASSLAGTGGLYG. The full CDR3 protein is CASSLAGTGGLYGQYF. The full variable domain, rest sourced from reference TRBV7-2 and TRBJ2-4, is GAGVSQSPSNKVTEKGKDVELRCDPISGHTALYWYRQSLGQGLEFLIYFQGNSAPDKSGLPSDRFSAERTGGSVSTLTIQRTQQEDSAVYLCASSLAGTGGLYGQYFGAGTRLSVL.

Concerning this clone: The read halts 3 residues ahead of the CDR3 end, with the missing end drawn from the germline J gene. The chain joins TRBV5-1 to TRBJ2-2; 7 nucleotides line up with TRBD1. The CDR3 extends over 15 amino acids. Looked up from germline, CDR1 is SGHRS and CDR2 is YFSETQ. The trim removed 2 bases at V and 1 base at J, leaving 2 bases unmatched. The CDR3 sequence: CASSLGTVNTGELFF. The covered CDR3 bases are TGCGCCAGCAGCTTAGGGACAGTGAACACCGGGGAG.

On this clone itself: The sequence runs out 3 residues before the end of the CDR3; the remainder is reconstructed from the germline J gene. The genes are TRBV6-2 or TRBV6-3 and TRBJ2-3, with 14 bases aligning to TRBD2. Germline CDR1 MNHEY, CDR2 SVGEGT. V lost 5 bases, J lost 3 bases, and 4 bases stayed unmatched. CDR3 size: 16 residues. This CDR3 is CASSGLAGGRTDTQYF. The part of the CDR3 DNA that was read is TGTGCCAGCAGTGGACTAGCGGGAGGTAGGACAGATACG.

This clone is labeled medium-sized based on frequency. The observed sequence ends 3 residues before the CDR3 terminus, with the missing tail filled in from the germline J gene. This chain links TRBV2 with TRBJ2-7; tentatively, D is TRBD1 or TRBD2 (5 bases each). Germline CDR1 and CDR2: SNHLY and FYNNEI. CDR3 length equals 14 residues. Trimming removed 6 bases at V and 3 bases at J, with 15 bases between. The CDR3 DNA, read in part, is TGTGCCAGCAGAGGGGAAGAGGGAAACTACGAG. This sequence encodes CASRGEEGNYE. The complete CDR3 sequence is CASRGEEGNYEQYF.